This T cell receptor (beta chain) comes out of a study of siplizumab effects on memory and regulatory T cells. Clones were read by immunoSEQ multiplex PCR, and TCRdb kept only the in-frame ones, dropping some. The data contain around 100,000 clones, 94% of them singletons. Per germline, CDR1 SGHRS and CDR2 YFSETQ. V lost 1 base and J lost 2, with 0 bases in between. This CDR3 is 11 amino acids long. Study-level points and caveats: Of the proliferating CD4+ or CD8+ clones, roughly 75-97% lacked a naive or memory phenotype that could be assigned.

A note on this clone: Its antigen remains unidentified. Other DNA sequences from this sample encode an identical CDR3 as well.

Sequenced sample: non-Treg CD4+ T cells sorted from blood. The source of this sequence is a human donor in good health. The chain uses TRBV5-1 and TRBJ2-5; no reliable D call. DNA for the CDR3: TGCGCCAGCAGCTTGCAAGAGACCCAGTACTTC. It is translated as CASSLQETQYF.